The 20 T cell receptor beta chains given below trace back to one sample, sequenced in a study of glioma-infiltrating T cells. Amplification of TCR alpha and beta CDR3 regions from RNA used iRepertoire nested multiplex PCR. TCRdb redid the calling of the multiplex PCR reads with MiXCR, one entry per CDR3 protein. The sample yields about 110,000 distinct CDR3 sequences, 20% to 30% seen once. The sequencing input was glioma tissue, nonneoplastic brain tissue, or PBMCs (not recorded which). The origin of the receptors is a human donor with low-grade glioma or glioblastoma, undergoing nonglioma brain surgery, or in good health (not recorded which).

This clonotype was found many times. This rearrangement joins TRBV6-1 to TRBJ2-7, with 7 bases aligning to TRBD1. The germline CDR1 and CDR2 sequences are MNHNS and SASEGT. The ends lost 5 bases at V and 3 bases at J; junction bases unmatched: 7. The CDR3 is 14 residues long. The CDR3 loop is CASSPGDRFYEQYF. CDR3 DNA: TGTGCCAGCAGTCCCGGGGACAGATTCTACGAGCAGTACTTC.

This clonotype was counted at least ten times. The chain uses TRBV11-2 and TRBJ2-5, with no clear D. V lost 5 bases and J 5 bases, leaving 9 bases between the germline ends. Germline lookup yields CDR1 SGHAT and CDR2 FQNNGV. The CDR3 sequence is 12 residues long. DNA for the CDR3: TGTGCCAGCAGCCCACTGAGGGAGACCCAGTACTTC. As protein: CASSPLRETQYF. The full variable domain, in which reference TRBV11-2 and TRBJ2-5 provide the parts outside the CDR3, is EAGVAQSPRYKIIEKRQSVAFWCNPISGHATLYWYQQILGQGPKLLIQFQNNGVVDDSQLPKDRFSAERLKGVDSTLKIQPAKLEDSAVYLCASSPLRETQYFGPGTRLLVL.

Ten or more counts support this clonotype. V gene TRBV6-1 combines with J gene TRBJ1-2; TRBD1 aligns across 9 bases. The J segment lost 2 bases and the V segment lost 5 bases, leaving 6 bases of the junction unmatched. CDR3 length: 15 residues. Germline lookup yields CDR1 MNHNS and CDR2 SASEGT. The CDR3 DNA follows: TGTGCCAGCAGTCCAGGGACAGGGTCCAACTATGGCTACACCTTC. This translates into CASSPGTGSNYGYTF.

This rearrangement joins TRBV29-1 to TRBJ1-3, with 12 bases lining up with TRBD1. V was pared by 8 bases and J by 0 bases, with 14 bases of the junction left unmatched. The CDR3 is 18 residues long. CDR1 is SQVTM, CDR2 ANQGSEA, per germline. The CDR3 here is CSLRSGQGASCSGNTIYF. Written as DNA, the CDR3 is TGCAGCTTGCGATCGGGACAGGGGGCCTCATGCTCTGGAAACACCATATATTTT.

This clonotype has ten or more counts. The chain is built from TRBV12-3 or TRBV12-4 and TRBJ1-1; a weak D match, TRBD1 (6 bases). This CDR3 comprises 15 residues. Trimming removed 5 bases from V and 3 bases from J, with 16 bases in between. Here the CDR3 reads CASSPNQGFHTEAFF. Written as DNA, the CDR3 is TGTGCCAGCAGTCCCAACCAGGGGTTTCACACTGAAGCTTTCTTT.

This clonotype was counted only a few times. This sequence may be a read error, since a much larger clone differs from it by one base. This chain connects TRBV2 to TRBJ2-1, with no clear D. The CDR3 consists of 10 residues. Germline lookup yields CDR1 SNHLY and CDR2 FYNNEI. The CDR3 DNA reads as TGTGCCAGCGGTGAGGTTGAGCAGTTCTTC. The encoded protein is CASGEVEQFF.

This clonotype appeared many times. CDR3 sequence (DNA): TGCGCCAGCAGCACGCGATCCGGGACAGTGACTACCAATGAGCAGTTCTTC. This translates into CASSTRSGTVTTNEQFF. The chain couples TRBV5-1 to TRBJ2-1; 7 bases agree with TRBD1. Germline CDR1 is SGHRS and CDR2 is YFSETQ. The CDR3 has 17 amino acids. The V and J ends lost 4 bases and 6 bases, in that order; junction bases with no gene match: 16. Full variable domain (missing parts from reference TRBV5-1 and TRBJ2-1): KAGVTQTPRYLIKTRGQQVTLSCSPISGHRSVSWYQQTPGQGLQFLFEYFSETQRNKGNFPGRFSGRQFSNSRSEMNVSTLELGDSALYLCASSTRSGTVTTNEQFFGPGTRLTVL.

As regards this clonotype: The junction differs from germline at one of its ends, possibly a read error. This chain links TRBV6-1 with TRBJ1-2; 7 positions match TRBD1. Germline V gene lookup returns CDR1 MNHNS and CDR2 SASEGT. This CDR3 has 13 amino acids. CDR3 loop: CASRGGQNYGYNF. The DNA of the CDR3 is TGTGCCAGCAGGGGGGGACAGAACTATGGCTATAACTTC.

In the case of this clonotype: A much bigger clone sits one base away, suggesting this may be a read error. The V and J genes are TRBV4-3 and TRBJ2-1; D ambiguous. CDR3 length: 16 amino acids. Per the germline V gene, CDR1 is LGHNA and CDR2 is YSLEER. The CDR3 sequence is CASSQDASRSYSEQFF. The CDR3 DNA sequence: TGCGCCAGCAGCCAAGATGCCAGCCGCTCCTACAGTGAGCAGTTCTTC.

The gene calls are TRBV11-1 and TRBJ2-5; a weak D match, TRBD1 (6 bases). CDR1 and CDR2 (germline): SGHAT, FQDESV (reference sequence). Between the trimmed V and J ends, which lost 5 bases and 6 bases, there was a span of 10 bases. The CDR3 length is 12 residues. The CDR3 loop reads CASSRTVKTQYF. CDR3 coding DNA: TGTGCCAGCAGCAGGACAGTGAAGACCCAGTACTTC.

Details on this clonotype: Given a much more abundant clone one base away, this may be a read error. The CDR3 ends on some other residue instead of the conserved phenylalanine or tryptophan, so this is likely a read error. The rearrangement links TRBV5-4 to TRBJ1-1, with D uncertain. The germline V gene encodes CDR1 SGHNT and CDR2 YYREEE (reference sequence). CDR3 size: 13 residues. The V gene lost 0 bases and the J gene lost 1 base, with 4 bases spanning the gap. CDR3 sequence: CASSLDWNTEAFC. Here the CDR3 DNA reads TGTGCCAGCAGCTTGGATTGGAACACTGAAGCTTTCTGT.

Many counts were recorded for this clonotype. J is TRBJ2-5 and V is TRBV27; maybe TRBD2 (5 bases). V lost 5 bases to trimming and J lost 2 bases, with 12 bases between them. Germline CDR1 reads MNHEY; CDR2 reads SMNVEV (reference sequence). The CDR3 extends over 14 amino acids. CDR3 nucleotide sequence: TGTGCCAGCAGTCGGTGGCGAGGGCAAGAGACCCAGTACTTC. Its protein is CASSRWRGQETQYF.

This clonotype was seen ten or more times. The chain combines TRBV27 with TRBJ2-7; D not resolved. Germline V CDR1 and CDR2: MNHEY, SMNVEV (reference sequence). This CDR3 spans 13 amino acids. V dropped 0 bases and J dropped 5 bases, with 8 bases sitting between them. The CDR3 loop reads CASSLSHRNEQYF. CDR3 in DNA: TGTGCCAGCAGTTTATCCCACCGGAACGAGCAGTACTTC.

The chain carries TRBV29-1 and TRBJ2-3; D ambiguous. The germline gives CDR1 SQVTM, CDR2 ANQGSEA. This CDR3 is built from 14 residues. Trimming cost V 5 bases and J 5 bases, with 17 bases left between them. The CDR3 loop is CSVKGPTPGDTQYF. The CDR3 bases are TGCAGCGTTAAAGGACCGACTCCGGGAGATACGCAGTATTTT.

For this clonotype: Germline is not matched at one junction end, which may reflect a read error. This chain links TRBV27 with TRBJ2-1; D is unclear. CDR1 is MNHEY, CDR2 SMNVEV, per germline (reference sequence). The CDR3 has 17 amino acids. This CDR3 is CASSLSHTRSSYNEQLF. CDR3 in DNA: TGTGCCAGCAGTTTGAGTCACACAAGGAGCTCCTACAATGAGCAGCTCTTC.

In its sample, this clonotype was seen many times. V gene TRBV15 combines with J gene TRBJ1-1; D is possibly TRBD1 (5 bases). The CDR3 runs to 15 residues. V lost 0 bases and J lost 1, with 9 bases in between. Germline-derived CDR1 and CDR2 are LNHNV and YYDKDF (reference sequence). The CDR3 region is CATSRDSGSNTEAFF. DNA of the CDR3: TGTGCCACCAGCAGAGATTCAGGGTCGAACACTGAAGCTTTCTTT. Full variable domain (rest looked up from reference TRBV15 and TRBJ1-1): DAMVIQNPRYQVTQFGKPVTLSCSQTLNHNVMYWYQQKSSQAPKLLFHYYDKDFNNEADTPDNFQSRRPNTSFCFLDIRSPGLGDTAMYLCATSRDSGSNTEAFFGQGTRLTVV.

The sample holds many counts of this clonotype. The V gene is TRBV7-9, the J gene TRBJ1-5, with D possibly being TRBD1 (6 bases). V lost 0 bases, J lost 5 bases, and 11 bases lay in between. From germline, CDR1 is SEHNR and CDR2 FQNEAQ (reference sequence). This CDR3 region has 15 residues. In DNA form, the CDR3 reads TGTGCCAGCAGCTTAGCCCCCCACAGGGATCAGCCCCAGCATTTT. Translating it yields CASSLAPHRDQPQHF.

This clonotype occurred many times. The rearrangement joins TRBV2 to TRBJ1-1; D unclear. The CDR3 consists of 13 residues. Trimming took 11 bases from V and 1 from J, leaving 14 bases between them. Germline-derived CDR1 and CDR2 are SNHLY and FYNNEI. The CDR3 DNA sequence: TGTGCCTCTTACCGGGAGAGGAACACTGAAGCTTTCTTT. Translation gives CASYRERNTEAFF.

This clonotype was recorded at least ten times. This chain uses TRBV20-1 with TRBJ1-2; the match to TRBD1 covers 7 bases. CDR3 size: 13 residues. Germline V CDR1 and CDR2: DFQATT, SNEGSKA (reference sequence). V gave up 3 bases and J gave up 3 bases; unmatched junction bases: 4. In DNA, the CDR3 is TGCAGTGCTAGTAAGGGGGCGGACTATGGCTACACCTTC. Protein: CSASKGADYGYTF.

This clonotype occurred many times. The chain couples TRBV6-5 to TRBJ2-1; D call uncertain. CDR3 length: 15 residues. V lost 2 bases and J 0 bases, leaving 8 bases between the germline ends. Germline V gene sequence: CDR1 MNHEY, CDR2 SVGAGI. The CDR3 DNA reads TGTGCCAGCAGTTACAGGCCCCACTCCTACAATGAGCAGTTCTTC. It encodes CASSYRPHSYNEQFF.